One and the same sample provided the 29 T cell receptor beta chains below, sequenced in a study of early T cells in non-severe SARS-CoV-2 infection. MiXCR was run by TCRdb on the 5' RACE reads, yielding one entry per CDR3 protein. The table shows approximately 47,000 distinct CDR3 sequences, with about a tenth occurring only once. Sequenced material: whole blood, taken at baseline. The receptor source for this set is an adult who was a healthcare worker with PCR-confirmed SARS-CoV-2 infection or an uninfected control (not recorded which).

The chain uses TRBV12-3 or TRBV12-4 and TRBJ1-2, with 7 bases that match TRBD1. The CDR3 is 13 residues long. V dropped 5 bases and J dropped 8; count of bases not matched to a gene: 8. Here the CDR3 DNA reads TGTGCCAGCAGTCCCTCGGGAGGGGGCGGCTACACCTTC. Its protein is CASSPSGGGGYTF.

This clonotype came up many times. The chain carries TRBV19 and TRBJ1-5; no clear D. There are 15 residues in the CDR3. V was trimmed by 6 bases and J by 5 bases, leaving 17 bases between them. Germline loops: CDR1 LNHDA, CDR2 SQIVND (reference sequence). CDR3 region: CASRVSGGRHQPQHF. The CDR3 DNA is TGTGCCAGTAGAGTATCGGGAGGTCGCCATCAGCCCCAGCATTTT.

V usage is TRBV9 and J usage is TRBJ2-1; 11 bases match TRBD2. The length of the CDR3 is 15 residues. J was trimmed by 6 bases and V by 4 bases; bases with no gene match: 6. Looked up from germline, CDR1 is SGDLS and CDR2 is YYNGEE. CDR3 sequence (DNA): TGTGCCAGCAGCTCCCTAGCGGGAGGACCCAATGAGCAGTTCTTC. It specifies CASSSLAGGPNEQFF.

The J gene is TRBJ2-7, the V gene TRBV24-1; a weak D match, TRBD1 (5 bases). From germline, CDR1 is KGHDR and CDR2 SFDVKD. Trimming took off 9 bases at V and 1 base at J, with 9 bases between the two ends. The CDR3 totals 12 residues. The CDR3 DNA sequence: TGTGCCACCGGACACACATCCTACGAGCAGTACTTC. Residues: CATGHTSYEQYF.

The genes are TRBV11-1 and TRBJ1-1; 7 nucleotides line up with TRBD1. There are 15 residues in the CDR3. V gave up 1 base and J gave up 1 base; unmatched junction bases: 3. The germline CDR1 and CDR2 sequences are SGHAT and FQDESV (reference sequence). The CDR3 sequence is CASSLGQGSNTEAFF. Here the CDR3 DNA reads TGTGCCAGCAGCTTAGGACAGGGTTCGAACACTGAAGCTTTCTTT.

The CDR3: CASSRDSLNQPQHF. The CDR3 coding sequence is TGTGCCAGCAGTCGGGACAGCCTAAATCAGCCCCAGCATTTT. The chain combines TRBV12-3 or TRBV12-4 with TRBJ1-5, with 7 bases matching TRBD1. Losses at the gene ends were 5 bases for V and 4 bases for J; bases not matched to a gene: 5. CDR3 length: 14 residues.

The chain couples TRBV20-1 to TRBJ2-7; 8 bases align to TRBD2. The trim removed 0 bases at V and 0 bases at J, leaving 10 bases unmatched. This CDR3 is 17 amino acids long. CDR1 is DFQATT and CDR2 is SNEGSKA in the germline V gene (reference sequence). CDR3 amino acids: CSARDRIAGRSSYEQYF. CDR3 sequence (DNA): TGCAGTGCTAGAGATAGAATAGCGGGGAGAAGCTCCTACGAGCAGTACTTC.

This clonotype was counted many times. This sequence joins TRBV27 and TRBJ2-2, with D perhaps TRBD1 (6 bases). The germline gives CDR1 MNHEY, CDR2 SMNVEV (reference sequence). Deletions cut 6 bases from V and 7 bases from J, with 12 bases between. The CDR3 has 13 residues. The CDR3 region has the DNA TGTGCCAGCAGCCGACAGGTCCACGGGGAGCTGTTTTTT. Protein: CASSRQVHGELFF.

This clonotype showed up many times. The V gene is TRBV7-8, the J gene TRBJ1-3; D not certain. This CDR3 comprises 13 residues. The V gene's germline CDR1 is SGHVS and CDR2 FQNEAQ. Deletions cut 5 bases from V and 4 bases from J, with 9 bases between. Here the CDR3 reads CASSPVGGNTIYF. CDR3 sequence (DNA): TGTGCCAGCAGCCCCGTCGGGGGAAACACCATATATTTT.

This clonotype was detected only a few times. The chain links TRBV6-1 to TRBJ2-7, with 7 bases fitting TRBD1. Germline V gene sequence: CDR1 MNHNS, CDR2 SASEGT. The CDR3 covers 15 residues. The J segment lost 5 bases and the V segment lost 4 bases, leaving 11 bases of the junction unmatched. The CDR3 sequence: CASSGVFRQGNEQYF. The CDR3, as DNA: TGTGCCAGCAGTGGAGTGTTTCGACAGGGAAACGAGCAGTACTTC.

This clonotype showed up many times. The rearrangement joins TRBV7-6 to TRBJ1-3; D possibly corresponds to TRBD1 (5 bases). CDR3 length: 13 residues. Germline CDR1 is SGHVS and CDR2 is FNYEAQ. V lost 6 bases and J 2 bases, leaving 8 bases between the germline ends. CDR3 nucleotides: TGTGCCAGCAGAGCGGGGGCTGGAAACACCATATATTTT. It yields the protein CASRAGAGNTIYF.

This clonotype came up many times. The gene calls are TRBV6-6 and TRBJ2-3; D is perhaps TRBD1 (5 bases). Trimming stripped 7 bases from V and 3 bases from J, with 14 bases between. The CDR3 contains 14 residues. Germline CDR1 and CDR2: MNHNY and SVGAGI (reference sequence). Here the CDR3 reads CASTSPGITDTQYF. CDR3 sequence (DNA): TGTGCCAGCACCTCGCCAGGGATAACAGATACGCAGTATTTT.

This clonotype was counted between two and nine times. V usage is TRBV7-2 and J usage is TRBJ1-1; D unclear. Trimming pared 0 bases from V and 8 bases from J, leaving 10 bases between. From germline, CDR1 is SGHTA and CDR2 FQGNSA. The CDR3 totals 13 residues. The CDR3 reads CASSLARISEAFF. The CDR3 nucleotides read TGTGCCAGCAGCTTAGCCCGCATATCCGAAGCTTTCTTT.

The sample holds many counts of this clonotype. The V gene is TRBV20-1, the J gene TRBJ2-7, with D perhaps TRBD1 or TRBD2 (5 bases each). V was trimmed by 3 bases and J by 0 bases, leaving 15 bases between them. The germline gives CDR1 DFQATT, CDR2 SNEGSKA (reference sequence). The CDR3 has 15 residues. The CDR3 DNA is TGCAGTGCTAGGGGGACCGGGACCAGCTCCTACGAGCAGTACTTC. Amino acid sequence: CSARGTGTSSYEQYF.

This clonotype was observed many times. The chain has TRBV11-2 and TRBJ2-7, with TRBD2 matching over 7 bases. With V trimmed by 5 bases and J by 9 bases, 7 bases remained unmatched. Germline values: CDR1 SGHAT, CDR2 FQNNGV. The CDR3 is made up of 12 amino acids. CDR3 DNA: TGTGCCAGCAGCGTTGGGGGGGGACTGCAGTACTTC. As protein: CASSVGGGLQYF.

This clonotype came up a few times. V gene TRBV5-5 combines with J gene TRBJ2-2; tentative D call: TRBD2 (6 bases). CDR3 length: 15 amino acids. The germline CDR1 and CDR2 sequences are SGHKS and YYEKEE (reference sequence). V was shortened by 1 base and J by 1 base, with 8 bases between the two germline ends. CDR3 residues: CASSLRLVNTGELFF. Here the CDR3 DNA reads TGTGCCAGCAGCTTGCGACTAGTGAACACCGGGGAGCTGTTTTTT.

J is TRBJ1-1 and V is TRBV19, with D unclear. V was trimmed by 9 bases and J by 4 bases, leaving 9 bases between them. Germline V gene lookup returns CDR1 LNHDA and CDR2 SQIVND (reference sequence). The CDR3 runs 11 residues. CDR3 sequence (DNA): TGTGCCAGCGAAGGCAGCACTGAAGCTTTCTTT. Its translation is CASEGSTEAFF.

V and J are TRBV28 and TRBJ2-7; TRBD2 is a possible D gene (6 bases). The ends were cut back, 3 bases at V and 12 bases at J, with 12 bases in the middle. Germline V gene sequence: CDR1 MDHEN, CDR2 SYDVKM. The CDR3 has 11 amino acids. The CDR3 here is CASSFTGVRYF. The CDR3 nucleotides are TGTGCCAGCAGTTTTACGGGGGTGCGGTACTTC.

V and J are TRBV7-6 and TRBJ1-4; 11 bases are shared with TRBD1. There are 17 residues in the CDR3. The junction had 11 bases not matched to a gene; V was cut back by 3 bases and J by 8 bases. Looked up from germline, CDR1 is SGHVS and CDR2 is FNYEAQ. CDR3 DNA sequence: TGTGCCAGCAGCTTTTGGACAGGGGGCGGCGGAGAAGAAAAACTGTTTTTT. The encoded protein is CASSFWTGGGGEEKLFF.

This clonotype showed up just a few times. Written as DNA, the CDR3 is TGTGCCAGCAGCGTAGACATGGGGCTTAATTCACCCCTCCACTTT. Translated: CASSVDMGLNSPLHF. J is TRBJ1-6 and V is TRBV9; perhaps TRBD1 as D (5 bases). V was pared by 0 bases and J by 6 bases, with 10 bases between. This CDR3 is 15 amino acids long. Germline CDR1 and CDR2: SGDLS and YYNGEE. Drawing the rest from reference TRBV9 and TRBJ1-6, the complete variable domain is DSGVTQTPKHLITATGQRVTLRCSPRSGDLSVYWYQQSLDQGLQFLIQYYNGEERAKGNILERFSAQQFPDLHSELNLSSLELGDSALYFCASSVDMGLNSPLHFGNGTRLTVT.

This clonotype was seen a handful of times. V gene TRBV7-9 combines with J gene TRBJ2-5, with TRBD2 as a possible D gene (6 bases). Germline V gene sequence: CDR1 SEHNR, CDR2 FQNEAQ (reference sequence). V lost 2 bases and J lost 3, with 10 bases in between. The CDR3 consists of 14 residues. CDR3: CASSLTSTEETQYF. CDR3 DNA sequence: TGTGCCAGCAGCTTAACTAGCACGGAAGAGACCCAGTACTTC.

The CDR3 here is CASSPGAWDGYTF. The DNA of the CDR3 is TGTGCCAGCAGTCCGGGGGCATGGGATGGCTACACCTTC. The chain uses TRBV7-2 and TRBJ1-2; D might be TRBD1 (6 bases). Looked up from germline, CDR1 is SGHTA and CDR2 is FQGNSA. V dropped 6 bases and J dropped 6 bases, with 14 bases sitting between them. The CDR3 loop spans 13 amino acids.

The J gene is TRBJ1-2, the V gene TRBV30; TRBD1 matches 8 bases. Per the germline V gene, CDR1 is GTSNPN and CDR2 is SVGIG (reference sequence). The length of the CDR3 is 11 residues. V dropped 1 base and J dropped 10; count of bases not matched to a gene: 2. As DNA, the CDR3 is TGTGCCTGGAGTGACCAGGGGGCCTACACCTTC. Translated, it gives CAWSDQGAYTF.

This clonotype was seen a few times. The chain recombines TRBV20-1 with TRBJ1-5; 8 nucleotides line up with TRBD1. J lost 9 bases, V lost 6 bases, and 13 bases had no gene match. Germline CDR1 DFQATT, CDR2 SNEGSKA (reference sequence). This CDR3 region has 14 residues. The CDR3 region has the DNA TGCAGTGCCGGCACAGGGGGGGCAGGTGGGCCCCAGCATTTT. This codes for CSAGTGGAGGPQHF.

At least ten counts were recorded for this clonotype. The genes are TRBV7-9 and TRBJ2-1; a possible D gene is TRBD2 (6 bases). Trimming pared 3 bases from V and 0 bases from J, leaving 12 bases between. Germline V gene sequence: CDR1 SEHNR, CDR2 FQNEAQ (reference sequence). This CDR3 is 16 amino acids long. The CDR3 loop reads CASSFAGTLSYNEQFF. The CDR3 DNA reads as TGTGCCAGCAGCTTCGCCGGGACTCTCTCCTACAATGAGCAGTTCTTC.

This chain connects TRBV5-1 to TRBJ2-1; 10 bases map to TRBD1. Trimming cost V 4 bases and J 7 bases; bases outside gene matches: 11. CDR3 length: 16 amino acids. CDR1 and CDR2 (germline): SGHRS, YFSETQ. DNA for the CDR3: TGCGCCAGCAGCCTCATAGACAGGGGGCGCTTTAATGAGCAGTTCTTC. Translating gives CASSLIDRGRFNEQFF.

The chain combines TRBV2 with TRBJ2-7; 8 bases line up with TRBD1. The CDR3 totals 15 residues. V dropped 4 bases and J dropped 0; count of bases not matched to a gene: 5. Germline values: CDR1 SNHLY, CDR2 FYNNEI. CDR3 nucleotides: TGTGCCAGCAGTGGAAACAGGGGGAGCTCCTACGAGCAGTACTTC. It is translated as CASSGNRGSSYEQYF.

The genes are TRBV7-8 and TRBJ2-7; D could derive from TRBD1 or TRBD2 (6 bases each). This CDR3 is 14 amino acids long. V lost 2 bases to trimming and J lost 3 bases, with 11 bases between them. The germline V gene has CDR1 SGHVS and CDR2 FQNEAQ. CDR3 coding DNA: TGTGCCAGCAGCTTAAACAGGGACTTCTACGAGCAGTACTTC. It encodes CASSLNRDFYEQYF.

The rearrangement uses TRBV20-1 and TRBJ2-3, with D perhaps matching TRBD1 (6 bases). V was shortened by 3 bases and J by 4 bases, with 11 bases between the two germline ends. The CDR3 contains 13 residues. The V gene's germline CDR1 is DFQATT and CDR2 SNEGSKA (reference sequence). The CDR3 loop reads CSARLQGSDTQYF. The CDR3 DNA sequence: TGCAGTGCTAGGTTACAGGGATCAGATACGCAGTATTTT.